The subject of this entry is one T cell receptor beta chain. Per the germline V gene, CDR1 is LNHDA and CDR2 is SQIVND (reference sequence). CDR3 length: 13 amino acids. V was clipped by 5 bases and J by 6 bases; unmatched bases: 3. The source of the sample is a study of blood T cell repertoires in COVID-19. Study details: Whether acute or convalescent, the COVID-19 samples came from the United States, Italy and Spain. T cells, B-cell-depleted T cells, or PBMCs provided the cDNA or gDNA that served as material.

Original methodology: How many nucleated cells were present was estimated from reference gene primer amplification. Only in-frame clones appear in the TCRdb table, and some are missing; sequencing was by immunoSEQ multiplex PCR. V and J calls and clone size follow that table, whereas D and trimming were derived from the DNA. The table has almost 100,000 clones, roughly 86% seen once. The source material was peripheral blood. The clonotype originates from a man aged 45-65 years with acute or convalescent COVID-19. V is TRBV19 and J is TRBJ2-4; the match to TRBD2 covers 8 bases. CDR3 sequence reads: CASSLGLGNIQYF. The CDR3 DNA sequence: TGTGCCAGTAGTTTGGGACTAGGAAACATTCAGTACTTC.